A selection of T cell receptor beta chains follows, all from one sample in a study of T cell changes during pregnancy in multiple sclerosis. Measured with immunoSEQ multiplex PCR; TCRdb has only the in-frame clones, and not every one. This table has 65,000 to 90,000 clones, roughly nine tenths appearing once. The sequences come from peripheral blood, collected in the first trimester of pregnancy. These receptors were taken from a female donor with multiple sclerosis, enrolled in a pregnancy study. Each CDR3 is given with its conserved first and last residue. A D gene is named only where the DNA matches it firmly. The size field is filled for only some rows; it gives once, few, many or a size class.

abundance	v_gene	d_gene	j_gene	CDR3aa	CDR3nt
-	TRBV25-1	TRBD2	TRBJ2-5	CASNPIAGGPGTQYF	TGTGCCAGCAACCCAATAGCGGGAGGGCCGGGGACCCAGTACTTC
once	TRBV7-2	-	TRBJ2-7	CASSLAGAPYEQYF	TGTGCCAGCAGCTTAGCAGGGGCCCCCTACGAGCAGTACTTC
-	TRBV19	TRBD1	TRBJ1-4	CASSMGRQGATNEKLFF	TGTGCCAGTAGTATGGGAAGACAGGGGGCGACTAATGAAAAACTGTTTTTT
once	TRBV11-2	-	TRBJ1-4	CASSVQGFVEKLFF	TGTGCCAGCAGCGTTCAGGGATTTGTTGAAAAACTGTTTTTT
-	TRBV7-3	-	TRBJ2-3	CATSAGFTDTQYF	TGTGCCACCTCCGCGGGGTTCACAGATACGCAGTATTTT
-	TRBV15	TRBD1	TRBJ1-5	CATSTQTGAGQPQHF	TGTGCCACCAGCACCCAAACAGGGGCGGGACAGCCCCAGCATTTT
-	TRBV13	-	TRBJ1-1	CASTEETGAEAFF	TGTGCCAGCACCGAGGAGACGGGAGCTGAAGCTTTCTTT
-	TRBV27	TRBD2	TRBJ2-3	CASRRLAGGPGDTQYF	TGTGCCAGCAGGAGACTAGCGGGGGGGCCGGGAGATACGCAGTATTTT
-	TRBV30	-	TRBJ2-1	CAWSVVLGGYNEQFF	TGTGCCTGGAGTGTGGTACTAGGGGGTTACAATGAGCAGTTCTTC
-	TRBV10-2	TRBD2	TRBJ2-7	CASSPGGYEQYF	TGCGCCAGCAGCCCGGGGGGCTACGAGCAGTACTTC
-	TRBV11-1	TRBD2	TRBJ2-7	CASSSLAGGPGEQYF	TGTGCCAGCAGCTCGTTAGCGGGAGGGCCCGGGGAGCAGTACTTC
-	TRBV2	TRBD1	TRBJ2-5	CASSHDRVQETQYF	TGTGCCAGCAGCCATGACAGGGTCCAAGAGACCCAGTACTTC
-	TRBV19	-	TRBJ2-7	CASSMGGGYEQYF	TGTGCCAGTAGTATGGGGGGTGGGTACGAGCAGTACTTC
-	TRBV5-1	TRBD2	TRBJ2-1	CASRASGPPYNEQFF	TGCGCCAGCAGGGCTAGCGGGCCACCCTACAATGAGCAGTTCTTC
-	TRBV7-9	TRBD1	TRBJ2-5	CASRTGTGPKETQYF	TGTGCCAGCAGAACCGGGACAGGGCCGAAAGAGACCCAGTACTTC
once	TRBV18	TRBD1	TRBJ1-5	CASSRGQGGNQPQHF	TGTGCCAGCTCAAGGGGACAGGGAGGCAATCAGCCCCAGCATTTT
-	TRBV19	TRBD1	TRBJ2-1	CASSKPLTGNIHNEQFF	TGTGCCAGTAGTAAGCCCCTGACAGGGAATATCCACAATGAGCAGTTCTTC
-	TRBV5-4	-	TRBJ2-7	CASSTDSSRVYEQYF	TGTGCCAGCAGCACGGACAGTTCCAGGGTCTACGAGCAGTACTTC
once	TRBV10-3	-	TRBJ1-1	CAISLETRGEAFF	TGTGCCATCAGCCTCGAGACAAGGGGTGAAGCTTTCTTT
-	TRBV7-9	TRBD1	TRBJ1-3	CASSAPGGRNTIYF	TGTGCCAGCAGCGCACCAGGGGGCAGAAACACCATATATTTT
once	TRBV4-1	-	TRBJ1-5	CASSQDWGPKEAQHF	TGCGCCAGCAGCCAAGATTGGGGCCCCAAGGAAGCCCAGCATTTT
-	TRBV5-6	TRBD1	TRBJ2-7	CASTALKGAGEQYF	TGTGCCAGCACAGCTCTTAAGGGGGCTGGCGAGCAGTACTTC
-	TRBV27	TRBD2	TRBJ2-1	CASSERENEQFF	TGTGCCAGCAGTGAGCGGGAGAATGAGCAGTTCTTC
-	TRBV19	-	TRBJ1-6	CASGEGRPPLHF	TGTGCCAGTGGCGAGGGTAGACCACCCCTCCACTTT
once	TRBV15	-	TRBJ1-5	CATSRDAGNPSQPQHF	TGTGCCACCAGCAGAGATGCGGGAAATCCCAGCCAGCCCCAGCATTTT
-	TRBV6-5	TRBD2	TRBJ2-7	CASNPVAGLAYEQYF	TGTGCCAGCAACCCTGTAGCGGGATTAGCCTACGAGCAGTACTTC
-	TRBV9	TRBD1	TRBJ1-6	CASSGGTVYNSPLHF	TGTGCCAGCAGCGGAGGGACAGTCTATAATTCACCCCTCCACTTT
-	TRBV27	TRBD1	TRBJ1-5	CASGLTGTGGLGNQPQHF	TGTGCCAGCGGCCTTACCGGGACAGGGGGCTTGGGCAATCAGCCCCAGCATTTT
-	TRBV18	TRBD1	TRBJ1-2	CASSGQGAGGYTF	TGTGCCAGCTCGGGACAGGGGGCAGGTGGCTACACCTTC
-	TRBV11-3	TRBD1	TRBJ2-1	CASSLGVGTGRYNEQFF	TGTGCCAGCAGCTTAGGAGTTGGGACAGGTCGATACAATGAGCAGTTCTTC
-	TRBV6-1	-	TRBJ1-2	CASCFDSNYGYTF	TGTGCCAGCTGTTTCGACTCTAACTATGGCTACACCTTC
once	TRBV30	TRBD2	TRBJ2-3	CAWRTSGSTDTQYF	TGTGCCTGGAGGACTAGCGGAAGCACAGATACGCAGTATTTT
-	TRBV7-5	-	TRBJ1-5	CARSSIREGQPQHF	TGTGCCAGAAGCTCAATCAGGGAGGGTCAGCCCCAGCATTTT
once	TRBV6-5	TRBD1	TRBJ1-5	CATRDRGSNQPQHF	TGTGCCACCAGGGACAGGGGGAGCAATCAGCCCCAGCATTTT
-	TRBV5-1	-	TRBJ2-5	CASSLGQGSETQYF	TGCGCCAGCAGCTTGGGGCAGGGTTCTGAGACCCAGTACTTC
-	TRBV5-1	-	TRBJ1-6	CASSLGGENSPLHF	TGCGCCAGCAGCCTCGGGGGGGAGAATTCACCCCTCCACTTT
once	TRBV5-6	-	TRBJ2-5	CASSLGGIETQYF	TGTGCCAGCAGCTTGGGAGGGATCGAGACCCAGTACTTC
-	TRBV2	-	TRBJ1-2	CASSAAGHGYTF	TGTGCCAGCAGTGCGGCGGGACATGGCTACACCTTC
once	TRBV2	-	TRBJ1-5	CASSGGQSGSNQPQHF	TGTGCCAGCTCCGGGGGGCAGAGTGGTAGCAATCAGCCCCAGCATTTT
-	TRBV27	TRBD1	TRBJ2-3	CASSLRLTGYADTQYF	TGTGCCAGCAGTCTCCGGCTGACAGGGTATGCGGATACGCAGTATTTT
once	TRBV7-2	-	TRBJ2-1	CASSLGPSRVNEQFF	TGTGCCAGCAGCTTAGGCCCAAGCAGGGTGAATGAGCAGTTCTTC
-	TRBV28	-	TRBJ2-1	CASANRGDTYNEQFF	TGTGCCAGCGCCAATCGGGGGGACACCTACAATGAGCAGTTCTTC
-	TRBV28	-	TRBJ2-1	CASSFLGGGHNEQFF	TGTGCCAGCAGTTTCTTAGGGGGGGGACACAATGAGCAGTTCTTC
-	TRBV14	-	TRBJ2-7	CASSQDSTFSQVSYEQYF	TGTGCCAGCAGCCAAGATAGTACATTTAGTCAGGTCTCCTACGAGCAGTACTTC
-	TRBV5-1	TRBD2	TRBJ2-5	CASSLGLAGARAFAETQYF	TGCGCCAGCAGCTTGGGGTTAGCGGGGGCTAGGGCCTTCGCAGAGACCCAGTACTTC
-	TRBV6-1	-	TRBJ2-3	CASSDFTAGHSTDTQYF	TGTGCCAGCAGTGATTTTACGGCGGGCCATAGCACAGATACGCAGTATTTT
-	TRBV6-4	TRBD1	TRBJ1-5	CASSDEDRGQRGGPQHF	TGTGCCAGCAGTGACGAGGACAGGGGGCAGCGCGGTGGACCCCAGCATTTT
-	TRBV28	-	TRBJ1-2	CASSLQGYYGYTF	TGTGCCAGCAGTTTACAGGGGTACTATGGCTACACCTTC